What follows are 15 T cell receptor beta chains derived from one specimen sequenced in a study of T-cell memory formation after mild COVID-19. TCRdb independently ran MiXCR on the 5' RACE reads; one entry per CDR3 protein. The sample includes 350,000 or so distinct CDR3 sequences, more than 20% of them seen just once. Sample: PBMCs or a T cell subset sorted from them (not recorded which). These receptors came from an adult woman who had mild COVID-19 (a few samples of this study predate the infection). Cell type and time point are not known.

This clonotype was seen repeatedly, ten times or more. This chain links TRBV7-6 with TRBJ2-1; 7 bases line up with TRBD2. The CDR3 is made up of 12 amino acids. Per the germline V gene, CDR1 is SGHVS and CDR2 is FNYEAQ. Trimming cost V 5 bases and J 6 bases; bases outside gene matches: 1. The CDR3 DNA follows: TGTGCCAGCAGCGGCGGGGGCAATGAGCAGTTCTTC. This encodes CASSGGGNEQFF. The variable domain in full, completed from reference TRBV7-6 and TRBJ2-1, reads GAGVSQSPRYKVTKRGQDVALRCDPISGHVSLYWYRQALGQGPEFLTYFNYEAQQDKSGLPNDRFSAERPEGSISTLTIQRTEQRDSAMYRCASSGGGNEQFFGPGTRLTVL.

The chain recombines TRBV6-5 with TRBJ2-3; perhaps TRBD2 as D (6 bases). Trimming took off 8 bases at V and 6 bases at J, with 15 bases between the two ends. The CDR3 covers 13 residues. Germline CDR1 reads MNHEY; CDR2 reads SVGAGI. The CDR3 DNA reads as TGTGCCAGCCGGCGGGACTTCGGGGATACGCAGTATTTT. Protein: CASRRDFGDTQYF.

The chain employs TRBV15 and TRBJ2-1, with D perhaps matching TRBD1 (6 bases). CDR1 LNHNV and CDR2 YYDKDF come from the germline V gene (reference sequence). The germline V and J ends were trimmed by 3 bases and 3 bases, with 9 bases remaining between them. The CDR3 sequence is 14 residues long. Here the CDR3 DNA reads TGTGCCACCAGCAGCCAACAGGGCTACAATGAGCAGTTCTTC. Amino acid sequence: CATSSQQGYNEQFF. Full variable domain (missing parts from reference TRBV15 and TRBJ2-1): DAMVIQNPRYQVTQFGKPVTLSCSQTLNHNVMYWYQQKSSQAPKLLFHYYDKDFNNEADTPDNFQSRRPNTSFCFLDIRSPGLGDTAMYLCATSSQQGYNEQFFGPGTRLTVL.

The chain joins TRBV13 to TRBJ2-1; a possible D gene is TRBD1 (6 bases). The germline V gene has CDR1 PRHDT and CDR2 FYEKMQ (reference sequence). V was shortened by 5 bases and J by 0 bases, with 14 bases between the two germline ends. There are 16 residues in the CDR3. The CDR3 spells CASSLQGSSSYNEQFF. The CDR3 region has the DNA TGTGCCAGCAGCCTACAGGGATCCAGCTCCTACAATGAGCAGTTCTTC.

The V gene is TRBV12-3 or TRBV12-4, the J gene TRBJ1-2; D is ambiguous. Trimming left V 4 bases short and J 6 bases short, with 9 bases between. The CDR3 has 12 residues. The CDR3 here is CASSSTWNGYTF. As DNA, the CDR3 is TGTGCCAGCAGTTCGACCTGGAATGGCTACACCTTC.

The chain combines TRBV5-1 with TRBJ1-1; 7 positions agree with TRBD1. The CDR3 is 15 residues long. Germline V gene data show CDR1 as SGHRS and CDR2 as YFSETQ. Germline trimming cut 5 bases from V and 0 bases from J; bases unmatched to any gene: 7. The CDR3 DNA follows: TGCGCCAGCAGGAGGACAGGTGGTATGAACACTGAAGCTTTCTTT. This translates into CASRRTGGMNTEAFF.

The chain combines TRBV9 with TRBJ2-3; perhaps TRBD1 as D (7 bases). The germline CDR1 and CDR2 sequences are SGDLS and YYNGEE. The ends were cut back, 4 bases at V and 6 bases at J, with 15 bases in the middle. The CDR3 contains 14 residues. CDR3 in amino acids: CASSSRTGGDTQYF. The CDR3, as DNA: TGTGCCAGCAGCTCCCGGACAGGAGGGGATACGCAGTATTTT.

The DNA for the CDR3 is TGTGCCAGCAGGGGAGACAGTCCCAATCAGCCCCAGCATTTT. This codes for CASRGDSPNQPQHF. V is TRBV2 and J is TRBJ1-5, with a possible D match to TRBD1 (5 bases). The germline gives CDR1 SNHLY, CDR2 FYNNEI. The CDR3 totals 14 residues. V was cut by 6 bases and J by 3 bases, with 12 bases left in between.

This chain links TRBV7-6 with TRBJ2-5; no definite D call. V was pared by 1 base and J by 2 bases, with 14 bases between. Germline loops: CDR1 SGHVS, CDR2 FNYEAQ. The CDR3 has 16 amino acids. The CDR3 DNA sequence: TGTGCCAGCAGCTTAGAGGCAGGCGTCAGTCAAGAGACCCAGTACTTC. Translating gives CASSLEAGVSQETQYF. Supplemented by reference TRBV7-6 and TRBJ2-5, the full variable domain reads GAGVSQSPRYKVTKRGQDVALRCDPISGHVSLYWYRQALGQGPEFLTYFNYEAQQDKSGLPNDRFSAERPEGSISTLTIQRTEQRDSAMYRCASSLEAGVSQETQYFGPGTRLLVL.

The sample holds a few counts of this clonotype. V gene TRBV5-1 combines with J gene TRBJ2-7, with 7 bases identical to TRBD2. This CDR3 is 14 amino acids long. Germline assignment: CDR1 SGHRS and CDR2 YFSETQ. The ends lost 7 bases at V and 2 bases at J; junction bases unmatched: 9. Here the CDR3 reads CASGISGNTYEQYF. The CDR3 DNA sequence: TGCGCCAGCGGTATAAGCGGGAACACCTACGAGCAGTACTTC.

This clonotype was counted ten times or more. V and J are TRBV20-1 and TRBJ2-1; 10 bases agree with TRBD2. V lost 6 bases to trimming and J lost 1 base; unmatched junction nucleotides: 15. Germline CDR1 DFQATT, CDR2 SNEGSKA (reference sequence). This CDR3 is 18 amino acids long. DNA for the CDR3: TGCAGTGCCCCGGTATCTGGGACTAGCGCCCGATCCTACAATGAGCAGTTCTTC. Its translation: CSAPVSGTSARSYNEQFF.

This clonotype was picked up many times. This chain connects TRBV12-3 or TRBV12-4 to TRBJ2-5; D gene uncertain. CDR3 length equals 15 residues. Trimming took 3 bases from V and 4 from J, leaving 15 bases between them. CDR3 residues: CASSFLGAPGETQYF. In DNA, the CDR3 is TGTGCCAGCAGTTTCCTAGGAGCCCCCGGAGAGACCCAGTACTTC.

This sequence joins TRBV9 and TRBJ2-1; 8 positions match TRBD1. The ends lost 2 bases at V and 9 bases at J; junction bases unmatched: 10. The CDR3 has 15 residues. Germline lookup yields CDR1 SGDLS and CDR2 YYNGEE. The CDR3 sequence is CASSVRQGARPEQFF. Here the CDR3 DNA reads TGTGCCAGCAGCGTCAGGCAGGGGGCCCGACCTGAGCAGTTCTTC.

The chain joins TRBV11-2 to TRBJ2-3; 12 bases fit TRBD2. Germline V lookup: CDR1 SGHAT, CDR2 FQNNGV. The CDR3 is 16 amino acids. V trimming: 2 bases; J trimming: 4 bases; junction bases outside the gene matches: 4. The CDR3 loop reads CASSLKLAGGADTQYF. Here the CDR3 DNA reads TGTGCCAGCAGCTTAAAACTAGCGGGAGGTGCAGATACGCAGTATTTT.

This clonotype showed up many times. This sequence joins TRBV5-4 and TRBJ2-7, with 11 bases matching TRBD2. Trimming removed 4 bases from V and 2 bases from J; junction bases left unmatched: 11. There are 17 residues in the CDR3. Germline CDR1 and CDR2: SGHNT and YYREEE (reference sequence). The CDR3 DNA reads as TGTGCCAGCAGCACCGGGACTAGCGGAGGGCTTACCTACGAGCAGTACTTC. It codes for CASSTGTSGGLTYEQYF.